The 25 T cell receptor beta chains presented below share a single source sample, sequenced in a study of CD8+CD57+ T cells in acquired aplastic anemia. Using genomic DNA as the template, TCR beta VDJ and CDR3 profiling was carried out. A single record per CDR3 protein comes from TCRdb applying MiXCR to the reads. Of about 190,000 distinct CDR3 sequences listed, less than 65% were seen once; the top ten hold more than 15%. Sequences were obtained from sorted CD4+, CD8+, or CD8+CD57+ T cells (not recorded which) from PBMCs. Receptors originate from a human donor in good health, serving as a control.

The chain uses TRBV15 and TRBJ2-3, with D hard to call. Germline V CDR1 and CDR2: LNHNV, YYDKDF (reference sequence). V lost 0 bases and J 2 bases, leaving 15 bases between the germline ends. The CDR3 covers 17 residues. CDR3 residues: CATSRDLPGPVTDTQYF. The CDR3, as DNA: TGTGCCACCAGCAGAGATCTCCCCGGACCCGTCACAGATACGCAGTATTTT. Filled out from reference TRBV15 and TRBJ2-3, the complete variable domain reads DAMVIQNPRYQVTQFGKPVTLSCSQTLNHNVMYWYQQKSSQAPKLLFHYYDKDFNNEADTPDNFQSRRPNTSFCFLDIRSPGLGDTAMYLCATSRDLPGPVTDTQYFGPGTRLTVL.

This clonotype has at least ten counts. The CDR3 region has the DNA TGTGCCACCAGTGATCCCGGACAGGGCTACACCTTC. It translates to CATSDPGQGYTF. The chain employs TRBV24-1 and TRBJ1-2; D may be TRBD1 (6 bases). Germline V lookup: CDR1 KGHDR, CDR2 SFDVKD. The V end lost 3 bases, the J end lost 8 bases, and 9 bases lay between the germline ends. This CDR3 comprises 12 residues.

This clonotype has at least ten counts. The chain links TRBV15 to TRBJ2-2, with D possibly being TRBD1 (5 bases). Germline CDR1 is LNHNV and CDR2 is YYDKDF (reference sequence). The germline V and J ends were trimmed by 2 bases and 2 bases, with 21 bases remaining between them. This CDR3 has 19 residues. CDR3 bases: TGTGCCACCAGCAGACCTACATTTGGGGCAGGGTTAAACACCGGGGAGCTGTTTTTT. Translating it yields CATSRPTFGAGLNTGELFF.

The chain is built from TRBV12-3 or TRBV12-4 and TRBJ1-1, with 7 bases fitting TRBD1. The CDR3 spans 15 residues. V shed 6 bases and J 1 base; nucleotides not matched to a gene: 8. The CDR3 protein is CASSLTGTANTEAFF. The DNA of the CDR3 is TGTGCCAGCAGCCTAACCGGGACAGCGAACACTGAAGCTTTCTTT.

On this clonotype: One junction end disagrees with the germline gene, perhaps due to a read error. The rearrangement uses TRBV20-1 and TRBJ1-2; the D is unclear. The CDR3 has 13 residues. In germline, CDR1 is DFQATT, CDR2 SNEGSKA (reference sequence). The CDR3 bases are TGCAGTGCTAGAGATCCATTGGGTGTCGGTGAAGCTTTC. Protein: CSARDPLGVGEAF.

In its sample, this clonotype was seen many times. The J gene is TRBJ2-1, the V gene TRBV11-2, with 12 positions matching TRBD2. This CDR3 has 16 residues. Per germline, CDR1 SGHAT and CDR2 FQNNGV. V shed 5 bases, J shed 4 bases, and the junction held 6 bases outside the gene matches. The CDR3 DNA is TGTGCCAGCAGCATCGGACTAGCGGGGCTTTACAATGAGCAGTTCTTC. Its protein product is CASSIGLAGLYNEQFF.

The genes are TRBV28 and TRBJ2-6; maybe TRBD2 (5 bases). The germline V gene has CDR1 MDHEN and CDR2 SYDVKM. This CDR3 spans 16 amino acids. Trimming removed 0 bases at V and 0 bases at J, with 6 bases between. In DNA, the CDR3 is TGTGCCAGCAGTTTATGGGGGAGCTCTGGGGCCAACGTCCTGACTTTC. Translated: CASSLWGSSGANVLTF.

The count of this clonotype is one. The rearrangement links TRBV28 to TRBJ2-7, with 9 bases identical to TRBD1. This CDR3 contains 15 residues. Per the germline V gene, CDR1 is MDHEN and CDR2 is SYDVKM. J lost 4 bases, V lost 5 bases, and 9 bases had no gene match. The CDR3 nucleotides are TGTGCCAGCAGTAACCCGGGACAGGGAGGATACGAGCAGTACTTC. It yields the protein CASSNPGQGGYEQYF.

By frequency in the sample, this clonotype is medium-sized. This rearrangement joins TRBV10-3 to TRBJ1-2; TRBD1 aligns across 10 bases. The CDR3 loop spans 14 amino acids. CDR1 is ENHRY, CDR2 SYGVKD, per germline. J lost 7 bases, V lost 0 bases, and 2 bases had no gene match. CDR3 in DNA: TGTGCCATCAGTGAGTCGAGGGACAGGGGTGGCTACACCTTC. Translation gives CAISESRDRGGYTF.

Note on this clonotype: The junction and the germline gene differ at one end; a read error may be behind it. This chain connects TRBV19 to TRBJ2-7; D remains unclear. Germline V gene lookup returns CDR1 LNHDA and CDR2 SQIVND (reference sequence). The CDR3 consists of 13 residues. In nucleotides, the CDR3 is TGTGCCAGTAGTCTCGGCCAGAACCACGAGCGGTACTTC. Its translation: CASSLGQNHERYF. Variable domain in full (rest from reference TRBV19 and TRBJ2-7): DGGITQSPKYLFRKEGQNVTLSCEQNLNHDAMYWYRQDPGQGLRLIYYSQIVNDFQKGDIAEGYSVSREKKESFPLTVTSAQKNPTAFYLCASSLGQNHERYFGPGTRLTVT.

The chain couples TRBV25-1 to TRBJ2-5; possibly TRBD1 or TRBD2 for D (6 bases each). The J call may be faulty, since TRBJ2-6 better matches the DNA end. Germline V gene sequence: CDR1 MGHDK, CDR2 SYGVNS. CDR3 length equals 17 residues. CDR3 coding DNA: TGTGCCAGCAGTTTTAATGTAAGGGGGGCTGGGGCCAACGTCCTGACTTTC. Translating it yields CASSFNVRGAGANVLTF.

The V gene is TRBV2, the J gene TRBJ2-7, with 8 bases lining up with TRBD2. The CDR3 is 13 amino acids. Losses at the gene ends were 6 bases for V and 2 bases for J; bases not matched to a gene: 3. Germline CDR1 reads SNHLY; CDR2 reads FYNNEI. CDR3 region: CASRTGLAYEQYF. For the CDR3, the DNA is TGTGCCAGCAGGACGGGACTAGCCTACGAGCAGTACTTC.

V is TRBV7-6 and J is TRBJ1-1; D uncertain. The CDR3 extends over 14 amino acids. V gave up 2 bases and J gave up 0 bases, with 7 bases separating them. Germline assignment: CDR1 SGHVS and CDR2 FNYEAQ. Here the CDR3 DNA reads TGTGCCAGCAGCTTAAACCAAATGAACACTGAAGCTTTCTTT. Protein sequence: CASSLNQMNTEAFF.

In DNA, the CDR3 is TGTGCCAGCAGCATGACTAGCGGGGGGGCGAATACGCAGTATTTT. It specifies CASSMTSGGANTQYF. V and J are TRBV5-6 and TRBJ2-3; TRBD2 agrees at 14 bases. Germline values: CDR1 SGHDT, CDR2 YYEEEE. Trimming at V came to 4 bases and at J to 7 bases, leaving 5 bases not matched to a gene. The CDR3 consists of 15 residues.

This chain connects TRBV19 to TRBJ2-7; D is uncertain. Per germline, CDR1 LNHDA and CDR2 SQIVND (reference sequence). The CDR3 loop spans 14 amino acids. V lost 0 bases, J lost 2 bases, and 8 bases lay in between. The CDR3 coding sequence is TGTGCCAGTAGTATAGACGACGGTGCCTACGAGCAGTACTTC. Translating gives CASSIDDGAYEQYF. The full variable domain, completed using reference TRBV19 and TRBJ2-7, is DGGITQSPKYLFRKEGQNVTLSCEQNLNHDAMYWYRQDPGQGLRLIYYSQIVNDFQKGDIAEGYSVSREKKESFPLTVTSAQKNPTAFYLCASSIDDGAYEQYFGPGTRLTVT.

This clonotype was found many times. The rearrangement uses TRBV7-2 and TRBJ2-1, with a tentative D call TRBD2 (5 bases). The germline V gene has CDR1 SGHTA and CDR2 FQGNSA. Trimming removed 1 base at V and 7 bases at J, with 11 bases between. CDR3 length: 14 amino acids. Here the CDR3 DNA reads TGTGCCAGCAGCTTAGGGCTAGCCGGGAATGAGCAGTTCTTC. It yields the protein CASSLGLAGNEQFF.

V is TRBV7-9 and J is TRBJ1-3; D may be TRBD1 (5 bases). The germline CDR1 and CDR2 sequences are SEHNR and FQNEAQ (reference sequence). The CDR3 covers 17 residues. Trimming cost V 7 bases and J 0 bases, with 19 bases left between them. The CDR3: CASTRGTTWSSGNTIYF. In nucleotides, the CDR3 is TGTGCCAGCACCCGAGGGACCACATGGAGCTCTGGAAACACCATATATTTT. Variable domain in full (rest from reference TRBV7-9 and TRBJ1-3): DTGVSQNPRHKITKRGQNVTFRCDPISEHNRLYWYRQTLGQGPEFLTYFQNEAQLEKSRLLSDRFSAERPKGSFSTLEIQRTEQGDSAMYLCASTRGTTWSSGNTIYFGEGSWLTVV.

This chain connects TRBV19 to TRBJ1-5, with TRBD1 identical over 7 bases. The V gene's germline CDR1 is LNHDA and CDR2 SQIVND (reference sequence). V lost 7 bases, J lost 0 bases, and 15 bases stayed unmatched. CDR3 length: 18 residues. CDR3 loop: CASIDREEMRYSNQPQHF. The CDR3 nucleotides read TGTGCCAGTATCGACAGGGAAGAGATGCGGTATAGCAATCAGCCCCAGCATTTT.

This clonotype was recorded at least ten times. V and J are TRBV20-1 and TRBJ1-6; 10 bases agree with TRBD1. The V gene end was trimmed by 6 bases and the J gene end by 8 bases; junction bases not matched to a gene: 10. The CDR3 contains 15 residues. From germline, CDR1 is DFQATT and CDR2 SNEGSKA (reference sequence). The CDR3 sequence is CSAPKGGTGDSPLHF. CDR3 bases: TGCAGTGCCCCAAAGGGCGGGACAGGGGATTCACCCCTCCACTTT.

This chain joins TRBV24-1 and TRBJ1-5; D gene unclear. CDR1 KGHDR and CDR2 SFDVKD come from the germline V gene. The CDR3 length is 14 residues. Trimming pared 2 bases from V and 3 bases from J, leaving 7 bases between. CDR3 protein: CATSDWAVNQPQHF. CDR3 coding DNA: TGTGCCACCAGTGATTGGGCCGTCAATCAGCCCCAGCATTTT.

This clonotype was observed a handful of times. This rearrangement joins TRBV7-6 to TRBJ2-5; D possibly corresponds to TRBD2 (5 bases). The length of the CDR3 is 14 residues. Germline V CDR1 and CDR2: SGHVS, FNYEAQ. Trimming cost V 10 bases and J 1 base, with 16 bases left between them. CDR3 coding DNA: TGTGCCACCCCCCCGCCCAGCGGCCAAGAGACCCAGTACTTC. Translated: CATPPPSGQETQYF. Filled out from reference TRBV7-6 and TRBJ2-5, the complete variable domain reads GAGVSQSPRYKVTKRGQDVALRCDPISGHVSLYWYRQALGQGPEFLTYFNYEAQQDKSGLPNDRFSAERPEGSISTLTIQRTEQRDSAMYRCATPPPSGQETQYFGPGTRLLVL.

The DNA of the CDR3 is TGTGCCAGCAGCCACTCAACTAGCGGGGTAACTGAGCAGTTCTTC. Amino acids: CASSHSTSGVTEQFF. V usage is TRBV11-3 and J usage is TRBJ2-1; 10 bases are shared with TRBD2. The V segment lost 5 bases and the J segment 9 bases; nucleotides outside the gene matches: 10. This CDR3 contains 15 residues. Looked up from germline, CDR1 is SGHNT and CDR2 is YENEEA. The full variable domain, its missing parts supplied by reference TRBV11-3 and TRBJ2-1, is EAGVVQSPRYKIIEKKQPVAFWCNPISGHNTLYWYLQNLGQGPELLIRYENEEAVDDSQLPKDRFSAERLKGVDSTLKIQPAELGDSAVYLCASSHSTSGVTEQFFGPGTRLTVL.

The chain employs TRBV7-6 and TRBJ2-7; 9 bases align to TRBD2. V lost 7 bases and J lost 2; bases outside the gene matches: 6. The CDR3 spans 14 residues. Germline loops: CDR1 SGHVS, CDR2 FNYEAQ. The DNA for the CDR3 is TGTGCCAGCACAAACGGCGGGGGGGCCTACGAGCAGTACTTC. Translating gives CASTNGGGAYEQYF.

On this clonotype: A read error is possible here, since a much larger clone lies one base away. V usage is TRBV6-2 or TRBV6-3 and J usage is TRBJ2-5; tentatively, D is TRBD1 (6 bases). Germline CDR1 MNHEY, CDR2 SVGEGT. The CDR3 totals 16 residues. This CDR3 reads CASGYRTDRLEETQYF. As DNA, the CDR3 is TGTGCCAGCGGTTACAGGACAGATCGGTTAGAGGAGACCCAGTACTTC.

This clonotype has at least ten counts. The rearrangement joins TRBV9 to TRBJ2-7, with 8 positions matching TRBD1. The germline gives CDR1 SGDLS, CDR2 YYNGEE. J lost 5 bases, V lost 7 bases, and 11 bases had no gene match. The CDR3 extends over 14 amino acids. The CDR3 DNA is TGTGCCAGCTGTCGCGGACAGGGATCGGACGAGCAGTACTTC. Translated, it gives CASCRGQGSDEQYF.